The 5 T cell receptor beta chains below all came from one sample that was sequenced in a study of T-cell memory formation after mild COVID-19. TCRdb analysed the 5' RACE reads with MiXCR anew, one entry per CDR3 protein. The sample includes approximately 240,000 distinct CDR3 sequences, about 16% seen only once; the top ten take about 4%. The sequenced sample consisted of PBMCs or a T cell subset sorted from them (not recorded which). The receptors derive from a man between 18 and 35 years old who had mild COVID-19 (a few samples of this study predate the infection). Cell type and time point are not known.

This clonotype appeared a few times. The rearrangement links TRBV11-1 to TRBJ1-2, with D perhaps matching TRBD1 (5 bases). Germline V lookup: CDR1 SGHAT, CDR2 FQDESV (reference sequence). V lost 2 bases and J lost 0, with 13 bases in between. The CDR3 spans 16 residues. CDR3 residues: CASSLTGSPANYGYTF. Written as DNA, the CDR3 is TGTGCCAGCAGCTTAACAGGAAGCCCAGCTAACTATGGCTACACCTTC. Full variable domain (rest looked up from reference TRBV11-1 and TRBJ1-2): EAEVAQSPRYKITEKSQAVAFWCDPISGHATLYWYRQILGQGPELLVQFQDESVVDDSQLPKDRFSAERLKGVDSTLKIQPAELGDSAMYLCASSLTGSPANYGYTFGSGTRLTVV.

In its sample, this clonotype was seen many times. The V gene is TRBV6-2 or TRBV6-3, the J gene TRBJ2-6; 8 nucleotides line up with TRBD1. The V gene end was trimmed by 5 bases and the J gene end by 2 bases; junction bases not matched to a gene: 11. Germline values: CDR1 MNHEY, CDR2 SVGEGT. This CDR3 region has 18 residues. CDR3 nucleotide sequence: TGTGCCAGCAGTCGTAGCCGGGACAGGTGGACTGGGGCCAACGTCCTGACTTTC. Encoded protein: CASSRSRDRWTGANVLTF.

The rearrangement joins TRBV11-2 to TRBJ1-4; 7 nucleotides match TRBD1. The CDR3 runs to 16 residues. Germline V gene lookup returns CDR1 SGHAT and CDR2 FQNNGV. J lost 3 bases, V lost 5 bases, and 9 bases had no gene match. The CDR3 DNA sequence: TGTGCCAGCAGCAATCGACCGGGACAGCCTAATGAAAAACTGTTTTTT. Amino acid sequence: CASSNRPGQPNEKLFF.

This chain uses TRBV20-1 with TRBJ2-1; TRBD2 agrees at 15 bases. Germline V CDR1 and CDR2: DFQATT, SNEGSKA (reference sequence). The CDR3 runs to 18 residues. V lost 8 bases, J lost 0 bases, and 11 bases stayed unmatched. The CDR3 reads CSTGTSGGHPSSYNEQFF. The DNA of the CDR3 is TGCAGTACTGGGACTAGCGGGGGGCACCCTAGCTCCTACAATGAGCAGTTCTTC.

Notes on this clonotype: An end of the junction does not agree with germline; a read error may underlie this. The rearrangement links TRBV4-1 to TRBJ2-1; D is perhaps TRBD1 (6 bases). Germline lookup yields CDR1 MGHRA and CDR2 YSYEKL. This CDR3 is 10 amino acids long. The CDR3 sequence is CASSIRTEGF. In DNA, the CDR3 is TGCGCCAGCAGCATTCGGACAGAAGGCTTC.